This passage covers 11 T cell receptor beta chains from one sample sequenced in a study of cytomegalovirus exposure and HLA in healthy donors. Primers for the PCR totalled 60 Vbeta and 13 Jbeta. The method was immunoSEQ multiplex PCR; TCRdb's version includes in-frame clones alone and lacks a portion of them. Among about 150,000 clones listed, around 79% were seen once. Input material: PBMCs. These receptors were collected from a man aged 50 or older in good health and CMV-seropositive.

This chain connects TRBV18 to TRBJ1-5; weak D call: TRBD1 (5 bases). The CDR3 spans 14 residues. CDR1 is KGHSH, CDR2 LQKENI, per germline. Trimming took off 0 bases at V and 5 bases at J, with 8 bases between the two ends. CDR3: CASSPPTRDQPQHF. Here the CDR3 DNA reads TGTGCCAGCTCACCACCTACCAGGGATCAGCCCCAGCATTTT. The variable domain in full, with the rest retrieved from reference TRBV18 and TRBJ1-5, is NAGVMQNPRHLVRRRGQEARLRCSPMKGHSHVYWYRQLPEEGLKFMVYLQKENIIDESGMPKERFSAEFPKEGPSILRIQQVVRGDSAAYFCASSPPTRDQPQHFGDGTRLSIL.

The chain recombines TRBV6-5 with TRBJ1-5; TRBD1 agrees at 7 bases. Unmatched junction bases numbered 3, after V lost 8 bases and J lost 5 bases. Germline-derived CDR1 and CDR2 are MNHEY and SVGAGI. The CDR3 consists of 12 residues. Written as DNA, the CDR3 is TGTGCCAGCCATACAGGGGATCAGCCCCAGCATTTT. It yields the protein CASHTGDQPQHF.

The chain uses TRBV19 and TRBJ1-2; no reliable D call. Trimming took off 8 bases at V and 1 base at J, with 14 bases between the two ends. The V gene's germline CDR1 is LNHDA and CDR2 SQIVND (reference sequence). CDR3 length: 14 residues. For the CDR3, the DNA is TGTGCCAGTTCGATGCGGGCCAGTAACTATGGCTACACCTTC. Protein sequence: CASSMRASNYGYTF.

J is TRBJ2-3 and V is TRBV5-4, with 7 nucleotides matching TRBD2. Losses at the gene ends were 3 bases for V and 6 bases for J; bases not matched to a gene: 1. The CDR3 is 12 amino acids. CDR1 is SGHNT and CDR2 is YYREEE in the germline V gene (reference sequence). CDR3 bases: TGTGCCAGCAGCTGGGAGGGGGATACGCAGTATTTT. This codes for CASSWEGDTQYF.

The V call is TRBV18, the J call TRBJ2-1, with TRBD1 matching 7 bases. The CDR3 is made up of 15 amino acids. Germline V gene lookup returns CDR1 KGHSH and CDR2 LQKENI. V gave up 1 base and J gave up 0 bases; unmatched junction bases: 0. The CDR3 spells CASSPQGASYNEQFF. Here the CDR3 DNA reads TGTGCCAGCTCACCACAGGGGGCCTCCTACAATGAGCAGTTCTTC.

This clone was detected only a few times. The chain couples TRBV11-2 to TRBJ2-2, with D possibly being TRBD2 (6 bases). The CDR3 contains 14 residues. Looked up from germline, CDR1 is SGHAT and CDR2 is FQNNGV. The V and J ends lost 5 bases and 5 bases respectively, with 12 bases between them. The CDR3 nucleotides are TGTGCCAGCAGCCCGATCCGGGGGACCGGGGAGCTGTTTTTT. This encodes CASSPIRGTGELFF.

On this clone itself: One end of the junction is discordant with germline, which a read error may explain. The chain couples TRBV7-9 to TRBJ1-2; possible D gene TRBD1, 5 bases. The CDR3 is 16 amino acids. Germline V CDR1 and CDR2: SEHNR, FQNEAQ (reference sequence). Written as DNA, the CDR3 is TGTTCCAGCAAGCCCCCTCGCTTACAGGTCTATTATGGCTACACCTTC. This sequence encodes CSSKPPRLQVYYGYTF.

This rearrangement joins TRBV6-1 to TRBJ1-2; 8 bases line up with TRBD1. The CDR3 has 15 residues. Germline CDR1 and CDR2: MNHNS and SASEGT. Losses at the gene ends were 4 bases for V and 3 bases for J; bases not matched to a gene: 7. CDR3 sequence: CASSVTGGRDYGYTF. The CDR3 DNA is TGTGCCAGCAGTGTCACAGGGGGACGGGACTATGGCTACACCTTC.

This chain joins TRBV28 and TRBJ1-1, with D perhaps matching TRBD1 (6 bases). The V and J ends lost 9 bases and 2 bases respectively, with 19 bases between them. This CDR3 region has 15 residues. Germline CDR1 MDHEN, CDR2 SYDVKM. The CDR3 nucleotides read TGTGCCAGTCGTCGGGGGGCTAGGGGAAACACTGAAGCTTTCTTT. Protein: CASRRGARGNTEAFF.

The chain links TRBV6-1 to TRBJ2-7; 10 bases agree with TRBD1. The CDR3 is 14 residues long. V dropped 8 bases and J dropped 3; count of bases not matched to a gene: 7. Per germline, CDR1 MNHNS and CDR2 SASEGT. The CDR3, as DNA: TGTGCCAGCGGTGCAGGACAGGGGGTCTACGAGCAGTACTTC. Its translation is CASGAGQGVYEQYF.

This chain joins TRBV11-2 and TRBJ1-6; 9 bases align to TRBD1. The CDR3 contains 16 residues. With 2 bases clipped from V and 7 bases from J, the junction kept 6 bases outside the gene matches. Germline lookup yields CDR1 SGHAT and CDR2 FQNNGV. The CDR3 sequence: CASSLRGQGGNSPLHF. The CDR3 nucleotides read TGTGCCAGCAGCTTACGGGGACAGGGAGGGAATTCACCCCTCCACTTT.